This T cell receptor (beta chain) was retrieved from a study of tumor-infiltrating lymphocytes in primary liver carcinoma. As to this clonotype: One end of the junction fails to match germline, which may point to a read error.

CDR3 length: 15 amino acids. CDR1 SQVTM and CDR2 ANQGSEA come from the germline V gene. Co-extraction of RNA and DNA was performed on 20-30 mg of unsorted bulk tissue. TCR beta cDNA came from about 0.45 ug total RNA, primed with a constant-region primer. Three rounds of nested multiplex PCR with slightly modified ARM-PCR produced TCR beta libraries. The opening two PCR rounds, approximately 10 cycles each, paired TRBV1-TRBV30 forward primers with a C-beta reverse primer. TCRdb recomputed calls from the multiplex PCR reads with MiXCR, one row per CDR3 protein. The data hold 90,000 to 100,000 distinct CDR3 sequences, with about 70% observed a single time.

The clonotype comes from a woman aged 55-75 years with primary liver carcinoma and hepatitis B virus infection. The chain combines TRBV29-1 with TRBJ2-3, with D tentatively TRBD2 (6 bases). Sequences were obtained from liver tumor tissue from sampling region 5. Subset indicated: tumor region T5, tumor centre. This chain's CDR3 is CSEGQEGIRTDTQCF. The CDR3 DNA follows: TGCAGCGAGGGCCAGGAGGGAATTCGCACAGATACGCAGTGTTTT.